This T cell receptor (beta chain) was found in a study of cytomegalovirus exposure and HLA in healthy donors. Study background: Out of approximately 170 million T cells, an earlier analysis found over 100 million unique TCR beta sequences in total.

On this clone: What it binds is unknown.

V was shortened by 0 bases and J by 0 bases, with 9 bases between the two germline ends. CDR1 is SGHRS, CDR2 YFSETQ, per germline. The CDR3 runs to 15 residues. Study-wide points: Among TCR beta chains, those listed as cytomegalovirus-associated numbered some 160. A missense variant in DCLRE1C was later tied to TCR beta V- and J-gene trimming.

The PCR was carried out with 60 Vbeta primers and 13 Jbeta primers. TCRdb's copy holds only in-frame clones and misses some; the assay was immunoSEQ multiplex PCR. The data show under 150,000 clones, with approximately 80% seen just once and roughly 1.4% held by the top ten. The sample was PBMCs. J is TRBJ1-1 and V is TRBV5-1; D not resolved. The clonotype comes from a man between 25 and 39 years old in good health and CMV-seropositive. CDR3: CASSLGGRMNTEAFF. The CDR3 nucleotides are TGCGCCAGCAGCTTGGGCGGCAGAATGAACACTGAAGCTTTCTTT.